The TCR beta chain under discussion was sequenced for a study of regulatory T cells in long-lasting Graves disease. Study-level points and caveats: Persistent Graves' patients possessed reduced TCR diversity relative to recently diagnosed ones. A reduction in accuracy may have resulted from the small sample size.

Time point specified: persistent/refractory GD, antithyroid drugs over 5 years with positive TRAb. The TCR library was prepared using RNA isolated from PBMCs. In this sample, this clonotype turned up many times. Its antigen is currently unknown. Construction of the TCR beta libraries employed iRepertoire HTBI primers in conjunction with Arm-PCR of CDR3 regions. Authors' data handling: Spanning all samples, the identified segments comprised over 50 TRBV and some 14 TRBJ. TCRdb re-called the multiplex PCR reads with MiXCR, one entry per CDR3 protein. It is TCRdb's table, rather than the study itself, that gives the V and J calls and clone size. The sample carries 300,000 to 350,000 distinct CDR3 sequences, around 19% recorded once. The starting material was peripheral blood mononuclear cells (PBMCs), obtained when the disease was refractory, from a patient treated with antithyroid drugs. The sequence derives from a female donor with Graves disease.

The CDR3 DNA sequence: TGTGCCAGCAGTTACTTCGGACAGGTAGATGGCTACACCTTC. Translating it yields CASSYFGQVDGYTF. The rearrangement links TRBV6-5 to TRBJ1-2; 7 bases match TRBD1. This CDR3 contains 14 residues. The germline gives CDR1 MNHEY, CDR2 SVGAGI. V dropped 1 base and J dropped 6; count of bases not matched to a gene: 5.